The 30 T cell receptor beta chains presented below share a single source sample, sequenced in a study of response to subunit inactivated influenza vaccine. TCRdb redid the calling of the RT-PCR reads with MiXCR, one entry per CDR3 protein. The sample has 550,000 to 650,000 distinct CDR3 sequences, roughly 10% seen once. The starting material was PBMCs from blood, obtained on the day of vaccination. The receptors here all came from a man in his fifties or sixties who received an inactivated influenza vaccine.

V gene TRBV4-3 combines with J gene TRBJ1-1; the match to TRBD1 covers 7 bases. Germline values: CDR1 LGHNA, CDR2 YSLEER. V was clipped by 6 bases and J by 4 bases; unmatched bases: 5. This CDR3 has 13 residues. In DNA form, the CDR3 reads TGCGCCAGCAGTCAGGACAGGAGCACTGAAGCTTTCTTT. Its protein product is CASSQDRSTEAFF.

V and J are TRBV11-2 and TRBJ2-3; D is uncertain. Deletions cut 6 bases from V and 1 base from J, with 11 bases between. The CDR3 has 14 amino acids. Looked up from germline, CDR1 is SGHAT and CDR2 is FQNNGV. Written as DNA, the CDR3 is TGTGCCAGCAGGAAAGGTGGCGGCACAGATACGCAGTATTTT. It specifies CASRKGGGTDTQYF. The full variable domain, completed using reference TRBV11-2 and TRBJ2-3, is EAGVAQSPRYKIIEKRQSVAFWCNPISGHATLYWYQQILGQGPKLLIQFQNNGVVDDSQLPKDRFSAERLKGVDSTLKIQPAKLEDSAVYLCASRKGGGTDTQYFGPGTRLTVL.

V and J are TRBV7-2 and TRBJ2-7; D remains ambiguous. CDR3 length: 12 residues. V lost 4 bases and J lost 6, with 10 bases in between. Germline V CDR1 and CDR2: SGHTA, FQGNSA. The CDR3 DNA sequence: TGTGCCAGCAGCTACGTCTCTGGCGAGCAGTACTTC. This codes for CASSYVSGEQYF.

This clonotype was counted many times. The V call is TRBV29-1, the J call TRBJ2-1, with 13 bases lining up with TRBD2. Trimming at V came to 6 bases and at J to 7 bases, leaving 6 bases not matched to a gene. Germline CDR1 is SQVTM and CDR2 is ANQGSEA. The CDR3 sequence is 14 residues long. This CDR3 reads CSVFRTSGSNEQFF. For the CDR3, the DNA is TGCAGCGTCTTCCGGACTAGCGGGAGTAATGAGCAGTTCTTC.

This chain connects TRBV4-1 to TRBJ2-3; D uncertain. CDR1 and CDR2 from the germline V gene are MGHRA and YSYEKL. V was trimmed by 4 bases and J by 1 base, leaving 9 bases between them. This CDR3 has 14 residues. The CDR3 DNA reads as TGCGCCAGCAGCCGGACCCACGGCACAGATACGCAGTATTTT. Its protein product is CASSRTHGTDTQYF.

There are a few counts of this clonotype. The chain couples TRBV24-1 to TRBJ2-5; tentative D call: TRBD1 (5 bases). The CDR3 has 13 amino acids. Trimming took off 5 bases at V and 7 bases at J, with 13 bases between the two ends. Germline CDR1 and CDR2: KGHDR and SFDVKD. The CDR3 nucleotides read TGTGCCACCAGTGTCTGGGGCGAAGGGACCCAGTACTTC. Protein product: CATSVWGEGTQYF.

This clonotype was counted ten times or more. CDR3 nucleotides: TGTGCCAGCAGACCAGGGAGGAGGAGAAACACTGAAGCTTTCTTT. Its translation is CASRPGRRRNTEAFF. The chain combines TRBV6-1 with TRBJ1-1, with a possible D match to TRBD1 (5 bases). The CDR3 has 15 residues. Trimming took off 6 bases at V and 2 bases at J, with 16 bases between the two ends. Germline loops: CDR1 MNHNS, CDR2 SASEGT.

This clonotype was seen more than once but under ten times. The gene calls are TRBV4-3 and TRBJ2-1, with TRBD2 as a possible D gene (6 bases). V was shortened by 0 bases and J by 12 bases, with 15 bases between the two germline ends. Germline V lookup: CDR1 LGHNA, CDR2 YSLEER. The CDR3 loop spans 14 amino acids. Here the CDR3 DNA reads TGCGCCAGCAGCCAAGACGCGGGGCTCGGGGGGCAGTTCTTC. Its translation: CASSQDAGLGGQFF.

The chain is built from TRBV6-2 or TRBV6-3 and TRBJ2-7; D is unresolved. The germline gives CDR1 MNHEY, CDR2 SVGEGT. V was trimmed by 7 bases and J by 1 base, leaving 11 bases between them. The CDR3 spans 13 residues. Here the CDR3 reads CASTPYGSYEQYF. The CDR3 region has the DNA TGTGCCAGCACCCCTTACGGTTCCTACGAGCAGTACTTC.

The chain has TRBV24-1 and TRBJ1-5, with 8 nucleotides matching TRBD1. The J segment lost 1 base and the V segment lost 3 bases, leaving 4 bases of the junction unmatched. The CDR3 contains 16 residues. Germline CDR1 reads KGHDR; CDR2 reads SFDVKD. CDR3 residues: CATSDQGASSNQPQHF. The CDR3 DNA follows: TGTGCCACCAGTGATCAGGGGGCATCGAGCAATCAGCCCCAGCATTTT.

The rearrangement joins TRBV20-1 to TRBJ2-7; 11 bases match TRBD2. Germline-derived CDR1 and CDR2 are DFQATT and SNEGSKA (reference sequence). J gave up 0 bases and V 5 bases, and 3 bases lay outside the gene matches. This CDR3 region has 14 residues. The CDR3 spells CSALLAGASYEQYF. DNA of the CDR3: TGCAGTGCTCTACTAGCGGGAGCCTCCTACGAGCAGTACTTC.

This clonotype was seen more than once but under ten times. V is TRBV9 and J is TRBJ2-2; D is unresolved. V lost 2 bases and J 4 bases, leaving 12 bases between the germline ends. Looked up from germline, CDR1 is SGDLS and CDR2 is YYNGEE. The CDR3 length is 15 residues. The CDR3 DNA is TGTGCCAGCAGCGTTGACCGTATGCCCACCGGGGAGCTGTTTTTT. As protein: CASSVDRMPTGELFF.

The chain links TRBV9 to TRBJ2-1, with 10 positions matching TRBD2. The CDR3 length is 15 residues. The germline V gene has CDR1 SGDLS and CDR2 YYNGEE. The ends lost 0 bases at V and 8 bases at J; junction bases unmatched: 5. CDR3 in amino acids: CASSVASGSWDEQFF. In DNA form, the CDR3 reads TGTGCCAGCAGCGTAGCTAGCGGGAGCTGGGATGAGCAGTTCTTC.

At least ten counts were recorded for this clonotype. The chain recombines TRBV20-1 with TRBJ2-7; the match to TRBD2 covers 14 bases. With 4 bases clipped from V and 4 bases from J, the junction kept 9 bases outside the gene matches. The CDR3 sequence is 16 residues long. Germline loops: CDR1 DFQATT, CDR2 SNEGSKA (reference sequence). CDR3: CSAKTGTSGSMYEQYF. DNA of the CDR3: TGCAGTGCTAAAACCGGGACTAGCGGGAGTATGTACGAGCAGTACTTC.

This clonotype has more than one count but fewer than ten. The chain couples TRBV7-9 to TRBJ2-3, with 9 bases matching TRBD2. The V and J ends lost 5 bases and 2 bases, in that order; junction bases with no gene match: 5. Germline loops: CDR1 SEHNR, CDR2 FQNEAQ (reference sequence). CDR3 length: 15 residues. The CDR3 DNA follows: TGTGCCAGCAGCGGCGGACTAGCGCCCACAGATACGCAGTATTTT. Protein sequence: CASSGGLAPTDTQYF. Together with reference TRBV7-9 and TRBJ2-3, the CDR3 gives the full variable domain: DTGVSQNPRHKITKRGQNVTFRCDPISEHNRLYWYRQTLGQGPEFLTYFQNEAQLEKSRLLSDRFSAERPKGSFSTLEIQRTEQGDSAMYLCASSGGLAPTDTQYFGPGTRLTVL.

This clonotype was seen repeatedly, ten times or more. The DNA of the CDR3 is TGTGCCAGCAGCTTAGACTCCACCCATAGGTCCTACAATGAGCAGTTCTTC. Translated, it gives CASSLDSTHRSYNEQFF. This chain connects TRBV11-2 to TRBJ2-1; no definite D call. The CDR3 has 17 residues. Germline CDR1 reads SGHAT; CDR2 reads FQNNGV. The germline V and J ends were trimmed by 0 bases and 1 base, with 13 bases remaining between them.

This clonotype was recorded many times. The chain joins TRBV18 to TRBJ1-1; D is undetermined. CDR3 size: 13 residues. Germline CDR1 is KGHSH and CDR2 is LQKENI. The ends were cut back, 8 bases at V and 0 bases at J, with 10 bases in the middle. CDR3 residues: CASSPGVNTEAFF. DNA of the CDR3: TGTGCCAGCAGCCCTGGGGTGAACACTGAAGCTTTCTTT.

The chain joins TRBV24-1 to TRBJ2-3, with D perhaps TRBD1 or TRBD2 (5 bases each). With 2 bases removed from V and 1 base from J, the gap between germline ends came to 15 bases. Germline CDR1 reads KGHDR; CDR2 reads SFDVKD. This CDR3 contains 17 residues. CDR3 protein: CATSDSPGQGGTDTQYF. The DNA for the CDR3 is TGTGCCACCAGTGATTCCCCAGGGCAGGGAGGCACAGATACGCAGTATTTT.

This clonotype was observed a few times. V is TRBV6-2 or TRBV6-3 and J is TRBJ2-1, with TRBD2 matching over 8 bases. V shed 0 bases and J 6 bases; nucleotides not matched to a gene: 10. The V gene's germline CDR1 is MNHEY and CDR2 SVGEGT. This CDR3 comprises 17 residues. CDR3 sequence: CASSYSLMGTRSNEQFF. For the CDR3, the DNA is TGTGCCAGCAGTTACTCGTTAATGGGGACTAGGAGCAATGAGCAGTTCTTC.

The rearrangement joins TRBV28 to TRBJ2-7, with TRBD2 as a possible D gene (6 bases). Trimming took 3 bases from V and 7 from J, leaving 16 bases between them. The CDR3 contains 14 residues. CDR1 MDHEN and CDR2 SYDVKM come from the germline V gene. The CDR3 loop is CASSLGGTLGEQYF. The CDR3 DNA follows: TGTGCCAGCAGTTTGGGGGGAACCCTTGGTGAGCAGTACTTC.

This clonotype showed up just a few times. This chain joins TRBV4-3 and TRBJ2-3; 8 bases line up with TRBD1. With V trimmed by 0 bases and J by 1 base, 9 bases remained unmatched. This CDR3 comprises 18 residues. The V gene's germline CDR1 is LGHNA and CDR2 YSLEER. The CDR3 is CASSQDKGRGPRTDTQYF. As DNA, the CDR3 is TGCGCCAGCAGCCAAGATAAGGGCAGGGGGCCTCGCACAGATACGCAGTATTTT.

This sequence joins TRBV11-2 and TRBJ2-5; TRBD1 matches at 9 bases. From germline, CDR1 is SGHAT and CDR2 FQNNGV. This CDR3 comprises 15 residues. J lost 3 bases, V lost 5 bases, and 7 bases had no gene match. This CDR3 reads CASSPSRTGEETQYF. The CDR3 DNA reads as TGTGCCAGCAGCCCCTCCAGGACAGGGGAAGAGACCCAGTACTTC. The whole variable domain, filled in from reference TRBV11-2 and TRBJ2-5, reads EAGVAQSPRYKIIEKRQSVAFWCNPISGHATLYWYQQILGQGPKLLIQFQNNGVVDDSQLPKDRFSAERLKGVDSTLKIQPAKLEDSAVYLCASSPSRTGEETQYFGPGTRLLVL.

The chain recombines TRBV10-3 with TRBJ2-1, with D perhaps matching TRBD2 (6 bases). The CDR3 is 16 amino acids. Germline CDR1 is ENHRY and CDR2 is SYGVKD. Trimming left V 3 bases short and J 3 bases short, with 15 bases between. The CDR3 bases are TGTGCCATCAGTGAAGTGGGCAGGAGGGTCTACAATGAGCAGTTCTTC. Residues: CAISEVGRRVYNEQFF.

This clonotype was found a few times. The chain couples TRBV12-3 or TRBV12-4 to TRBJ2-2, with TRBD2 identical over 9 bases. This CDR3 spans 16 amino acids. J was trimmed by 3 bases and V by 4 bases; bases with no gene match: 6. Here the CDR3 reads CASSSGTSFDTGELFF. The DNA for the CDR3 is TGTGCCAGCAGTTCCGGGACTAGCTTCGACACCGGGGAGCTGTTTTTT.

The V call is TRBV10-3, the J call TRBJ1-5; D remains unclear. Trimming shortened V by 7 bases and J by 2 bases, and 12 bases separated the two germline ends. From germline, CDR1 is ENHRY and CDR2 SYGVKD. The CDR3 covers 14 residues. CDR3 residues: CAIIIGIGNQPQHF. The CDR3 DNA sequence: TGTGCCATCATTATAGGAATCGGCAATCAGCCCCAGCATTTT.

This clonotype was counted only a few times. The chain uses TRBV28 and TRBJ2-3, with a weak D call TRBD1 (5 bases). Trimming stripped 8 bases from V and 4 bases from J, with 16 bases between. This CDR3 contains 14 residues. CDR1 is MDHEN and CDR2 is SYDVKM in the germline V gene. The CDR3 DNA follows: TGTGCCAGCCCACCGGCACAGGTAGCAGATACGCAGTATTTT. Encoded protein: CASPPAQVADTQYF.

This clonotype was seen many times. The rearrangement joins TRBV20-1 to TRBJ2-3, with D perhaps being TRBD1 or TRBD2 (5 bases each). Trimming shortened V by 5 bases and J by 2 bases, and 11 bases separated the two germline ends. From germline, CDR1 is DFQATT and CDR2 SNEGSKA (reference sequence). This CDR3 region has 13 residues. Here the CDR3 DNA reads TGCAGTGCTCGGGGACCAAACACAGATACGCAGTATTTT. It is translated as CSARGPNTDTQYF.

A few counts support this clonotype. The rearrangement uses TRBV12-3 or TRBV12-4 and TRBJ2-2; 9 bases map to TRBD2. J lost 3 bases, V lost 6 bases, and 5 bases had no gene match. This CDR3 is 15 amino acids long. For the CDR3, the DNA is TGTGCCAGCAGCCCGACTAGCGGCTACACCGGGGAGCTGTTTTTT. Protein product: CASSPTSGYTGELFF.

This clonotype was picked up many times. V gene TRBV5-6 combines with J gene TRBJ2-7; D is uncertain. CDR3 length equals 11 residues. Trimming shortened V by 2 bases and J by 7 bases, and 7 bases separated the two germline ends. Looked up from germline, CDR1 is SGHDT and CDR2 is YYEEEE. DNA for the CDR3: TGTGCCAGCAGCTTTTTAGGTGAGCAGTACTTC. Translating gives CASSFLGEQYF.

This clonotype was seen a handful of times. This CDR3 reads CAIRTAGNTGELFF. The DNA of the CDR3 is TGTGCCATCAGGACGGCCGGGAACACCGGGGAGCTGTTTTTT. The chain is built from TRBV10-3 and TRBJ2-2; D remains unclear. This CDR3 has 14 residues. Germline V gene sequence: CDR1 ENHRY, CDR2 SYGVKD. V lost 6 bases and J 1 base, leaving 9 bases between the germline ends.